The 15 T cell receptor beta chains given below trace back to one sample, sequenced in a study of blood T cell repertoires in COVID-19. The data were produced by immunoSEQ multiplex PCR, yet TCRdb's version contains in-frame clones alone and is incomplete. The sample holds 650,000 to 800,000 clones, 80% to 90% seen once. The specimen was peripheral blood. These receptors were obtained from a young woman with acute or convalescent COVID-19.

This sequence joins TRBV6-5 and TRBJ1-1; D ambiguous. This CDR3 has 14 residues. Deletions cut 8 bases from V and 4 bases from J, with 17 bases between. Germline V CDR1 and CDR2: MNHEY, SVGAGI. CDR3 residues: CASGPWERLTEAFF. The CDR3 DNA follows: TGTGCCAGCGGTCCCTGGGAGAGACTCACTGAAGCTTTCTTT.

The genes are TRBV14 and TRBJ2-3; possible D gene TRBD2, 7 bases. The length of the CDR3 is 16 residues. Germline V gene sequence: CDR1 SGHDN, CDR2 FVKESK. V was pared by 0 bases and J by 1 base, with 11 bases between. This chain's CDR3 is CASSQERGHGTDTQYF. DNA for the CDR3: TGTGCCAGCAGCCAAGAGCGGGGGCACGGCACAGATACGCAGTATTTT.

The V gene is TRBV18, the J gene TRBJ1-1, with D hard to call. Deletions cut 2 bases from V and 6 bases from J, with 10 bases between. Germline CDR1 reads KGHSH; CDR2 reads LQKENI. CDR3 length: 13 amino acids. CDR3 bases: TGTGCCAGCTCACCAATTGTGGCGGCTGAAGCTTTCTTT. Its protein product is CASSPIVAAEAFF.

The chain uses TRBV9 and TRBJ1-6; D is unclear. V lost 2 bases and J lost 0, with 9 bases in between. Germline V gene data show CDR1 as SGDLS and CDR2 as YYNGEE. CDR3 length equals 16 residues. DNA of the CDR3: TGTGCCAGCAGCGTGCGGCCAAGCTCCTATAATTCACCCCTCCACTTT. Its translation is CASSVRPSSYNSPLHF.

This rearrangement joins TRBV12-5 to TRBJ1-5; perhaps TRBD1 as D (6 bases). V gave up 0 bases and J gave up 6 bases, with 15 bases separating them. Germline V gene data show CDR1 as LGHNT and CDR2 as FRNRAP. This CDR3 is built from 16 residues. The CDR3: CASGLVWGPRPQPQHF. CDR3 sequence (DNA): TGTGCTAGTGGTTTGGTATGGGGGCCGCGACCTCAGCCCCAGCATTTT.

DNA of the CDR3: TGTGCCAGCAGCCAAGACAACGCGGGTCACAATGAGCAGTTCTTC. This translates into CASSQDNAGHNEQFF. The chain links TRBV4-2 to TRBJ2-1; tentative D call: TRBD2 (5 bases). This CDR3 spans 15 amino acids. Per the germline V gene, CDR1 is LGHNA and CDR2 is YNFKEQ. V lost 0 bases to trimming and J lost 5 bases, with 11 bases between them.

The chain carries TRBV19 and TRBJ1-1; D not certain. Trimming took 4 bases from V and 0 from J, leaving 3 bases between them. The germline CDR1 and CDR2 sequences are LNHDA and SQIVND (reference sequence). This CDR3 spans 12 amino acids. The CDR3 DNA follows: TGTGCCAGTAGTACGGTGAACACTGAAGCTTTCTTT. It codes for CASSTVNTEAFF.

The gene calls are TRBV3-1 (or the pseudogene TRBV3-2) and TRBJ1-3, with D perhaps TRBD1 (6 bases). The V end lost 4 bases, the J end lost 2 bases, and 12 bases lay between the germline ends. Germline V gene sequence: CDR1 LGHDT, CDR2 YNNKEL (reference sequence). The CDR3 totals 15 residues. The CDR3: CASSPGQYPGNTIYF. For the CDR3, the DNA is TGTGCCAGCAGCCCAGGACAGTACCCTGGAAACACCATATATTTT.

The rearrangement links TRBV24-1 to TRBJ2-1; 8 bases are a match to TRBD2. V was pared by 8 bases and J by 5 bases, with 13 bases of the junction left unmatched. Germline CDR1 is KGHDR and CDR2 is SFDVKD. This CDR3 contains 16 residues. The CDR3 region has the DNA TGTGCCACCACACCCCCAACTAGCGGACTCAACAATGAGCAGTTCTTC. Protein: CATTPPTSGLNNEQFF.

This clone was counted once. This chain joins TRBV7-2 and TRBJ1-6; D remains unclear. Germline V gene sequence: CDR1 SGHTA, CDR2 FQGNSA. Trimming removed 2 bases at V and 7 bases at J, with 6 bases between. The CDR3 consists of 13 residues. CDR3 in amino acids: CASSLSGNSPLHF. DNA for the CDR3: TGTGCCAGCAGCTTATCCGGGAATTCACCCCTCCACTTT. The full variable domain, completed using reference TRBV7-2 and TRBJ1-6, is GAGVSQSPSNKVTEKGKDVELRCDPISGHTALYWYRQSLGQGLEFLIYFQGNSAPDKSGLPSDRFSAERTGGSVSTLTIQRTQQEDSAVYLCASSLSGNSPLHFGNGTRLTVT.

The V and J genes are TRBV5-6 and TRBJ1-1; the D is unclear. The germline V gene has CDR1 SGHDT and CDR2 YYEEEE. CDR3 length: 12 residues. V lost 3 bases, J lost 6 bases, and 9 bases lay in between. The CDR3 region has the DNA TGTGCCAGCAGCTCCAGGTTGGCTGAAGCTTTCTTT. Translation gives CASSSRLAEAFF.

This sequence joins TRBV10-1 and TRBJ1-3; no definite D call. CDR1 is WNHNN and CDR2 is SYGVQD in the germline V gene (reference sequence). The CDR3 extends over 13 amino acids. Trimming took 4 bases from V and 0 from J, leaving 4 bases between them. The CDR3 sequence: CASSARSGNTIYF. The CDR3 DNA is TGCGCCAGCAGTGCCCGCTCTGGAAACACCATATATTTT.

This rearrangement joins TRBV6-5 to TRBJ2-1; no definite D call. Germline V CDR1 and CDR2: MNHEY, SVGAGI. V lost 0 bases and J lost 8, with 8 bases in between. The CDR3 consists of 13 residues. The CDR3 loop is CASSYSSGYEQFF. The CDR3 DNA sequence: TGTGCCAGCAGTTACTCGTCCGGGTATGAGCAGTTCTTC.

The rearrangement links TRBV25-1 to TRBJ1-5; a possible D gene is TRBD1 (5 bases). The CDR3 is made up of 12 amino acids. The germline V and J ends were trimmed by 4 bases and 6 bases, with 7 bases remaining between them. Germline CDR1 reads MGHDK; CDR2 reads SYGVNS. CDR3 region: CASSVGGQPQHF. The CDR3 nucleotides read TGTGCCAGCAGTGTCGGGGGTCAGCCCCAGCATTTT.

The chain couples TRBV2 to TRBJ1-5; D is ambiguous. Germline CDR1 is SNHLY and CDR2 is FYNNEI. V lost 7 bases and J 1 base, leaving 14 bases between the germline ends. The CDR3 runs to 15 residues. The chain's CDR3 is CASKRVAGSNQPQHF. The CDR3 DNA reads TGTGCCAGCAAAAGGGTAGCGGGGAGCAATCAGCCCCAGCATTTT.